This TCR beta chain was retrieved from a study of beta chain features in type 1 diabetes. The study's findings and limits: In every one of the four CD4+ subsets, TCRB CDR3s were moderately but significantly shorter in Type 1 diabetes patients.

For this clone: Its antigen is unidentified.

Trimming took off 4 bases at V and 8 bases at J, with 26 bases between the two ends. The CDR3 sequence is 17 residues long. The V gene's germline CDR1 is SGHAT and CDR2 FQNNGV. Reverse transcription of all isolated RNA meant that expressed TCRB transcripts were sequenced. Assay: immunoSEQ multiplex PCR; the TCRdb copy retains only in-frame clones and omits some. The repertoire has a few hundred thousand clones, approximately 20% of them found once; the top ten carry 0.028%. The source material was naive CD4+ T cells from blood. V and J are TRBV11-2 and TRBJ1-2, with D possibly TRBD1 on 5 matching bases. This TCR was sampled from a woman in her thirties or forties with type 1 diabetes. The CDR3 sequence is CASSSPSGLPMSWGYTF. In DNA form, the CDR3 reads TGTGCCAGCAGCTCACCCTCGGGACTCCCAATGAGCTGGGGCTACACCTTC.